What follows are 31 T cell receptor beta chains derived from one specimen sequenced in a study of T-cell reconstitution after alpha-beta-depleted transplantation in children. Unique molecular identifiers were used to barcode this TCRbeta library. In TCRdb, the PCR reads were re-called with MiXCR into one record per CDR3 protein. Seen here are more than 550,000 distinct CDR3 sequences, roughly a tenth observed once, and the top ten hold roughly 4%. The starting material was PBMCs from the stem cell graft donor, obtained from the stem cell graft. The source is a human donor who donated a stem cell graft to a child with acute myeloid leukemia.

The chain carries TRBV7-9 and TRBJ1-5; no definite D call. Deletions cut 0 bases from V and 4 bases from J, with 10 bases between. Per the germline V gene, CDR1 is SEHNR and CDR2 is FQNEAQ (reference sequence). The CDR3 contains 15 residues. The CDR3 coding sequence is TGTGCCAGCAGCTTAGCGGAGGGTATTAATCAGCCCCAGCATTTT. Translation gives CASSLAEGINQPQHF.

This clonotype has a count of ten or more. The chain joins TRBV6-5 to TRBJ2-1; the D is unclear. The germline gives CDR1 MNHEY, CDR2 SVGAGI. The CDR3 spans 16 residues. The V end lost 4 bases, the J end lost 0 bases, and 13 bases lay between the germline ends. The CDR3 DNA follows: TGTGCCAGCAGTTCGAGACGGGTGAGCTCCTACAATGAGCAGTTCTTC. It is translated as CASSSRRVSSYNEQFF.

This clonotype was observed a few times. The chain joins TRBV6-1 to TRBJ2-1; D gene unclear. CDR1 is MNHNS, CDR2 SASEGT, per germline. The CDR3 is 10 residues long. V lost 4 bases and J lost 12, with 7 bases in between. CDR3 protein: CASSAVRQFF. For the CDR3, the DNA is TGTGCCAGCAGTGCGGTAAGGCAGTTCTTC.

This clonotype was seen at least ten times. The chain has TRBV29-1 and TRBJ2-1, with 7 bases aligning to TRBD2. Germline values: CDR1 SQVTM, CDR2 ANQGSEA. The CDR3 contains 15 residues. The V and J ends lost 7 bases and 0 bases, in that order; junction bases with no gene match: 9. CDR3 in amino acids: CSARLASSSYNEQFF. The DNA for the CDR3 is TGCAGCGCGAGACTAGCTTCGAGCTCCTACAATGAGCAGTTCTTC.

The chain combines TRBV6-1 with TRBJ2-7; D possibly corresponds to TRBD2 (5 bases). CDR3 length equals 17 residues. Looked up from germline, CDR1 is MNHNS and CDR2 is SASEGT. V shed 3 bases and J shed 7 bases, with 25 bases lying between them. The CDR3 DNA follows: TGTGCCAGCAGTGATCCTTCGGGGTGGCCCGCTCAAGGAGAGCAGTACTTC. As protein: CASSDPSGWPAQGEQYF.

This clonotype was found a few times. The chain couples TRBV28 to TRBJ2-3, with TRBD2 as a possible D gene (5 bases). The germline V gene encodes CDR1 MDHEN and CDR2 SYDVKM. The CDR3 covers 14 residues. Trimming took 6 bases from V and 3 from J, leaving 13 bases between them. The CDR3 DNA sequence: TGTGCCAGCAGGAATACCGGAGGTACAGATACGCAGTATTTT. Its protein is CASRNTGGTDTQYF.

The rearrangement joins TRBV12-3 or TRBV12-4 to TRBJ2-4, with D tentatively TRBD2 (6 bases). The ends were cut back, 6 bases at V and 0 bases at J, with 15 bases in the middle. The length of the CDR3 is 16 residues. CDR3 amino acids: CASSPGLKRAKNIQYF. The CDR3 region has the DNA TGTGCCAGCAGCCCAGGACTAAAGAGAGCCAAAAACATTCAGTACTTC.

This clonotype was observed a handful of times. The CDR3 DNA follows: TGTGCCAGCAGCTCGGCTTATCGGGGAGCCGAGACCCAGTACTTC. Protein product: CASSSAYRGAETQYF. The chain combines TRBV7-8 with TRBJ2-5; TRBD2 might be the D (5 bases). This CDR3 has 15 amino acids. Germline V gene sequence: CDR1 SGHVS, CDR2 FQNEAQ. Trimming stripped 4 bases from V and 5 bases from J, with 17 bases between.

V usage is TRBV5-6 and J usage is TRBJ2-5; D gene unclear. The germline V gene encodes CDR1 SGHDT and CDR2 YYEEEE. V gave up 2 bases and J gave up 5 bases, with 13 bases separating them. This CDR3 has 14 residues. CDR3 loop: CASSFVGNSETQYF. CDR3 bases: TGTGCCAGCAGCTTTGTGGGGAATTCGGAGACCCAGTACTTC.

This clonotype was counted only a few times. The DNA for the CDR3 is TGCGCCAGCAGCTTCCTAGCGGGAGTCCCAAGCACAGATACGCAGTATTTT. As protein: CASSFLAGVPSTDTQYF. This chain connects TRBV5-1 to TRBJ2-3; the match to TRBD2 covers 10 bases. The V gene's germline CDR1 is SGHRS and CDR2 YFSETQ. CDR3 length: 17 residues. J was trimmed by 0 bases and V by 2 bases; bases with no gene match: 6.

Many counts were recorded for this clonotype. The junction does not match germline at one end; this may be a read error. This rearrangement joins TRBV5-1 to TRBJ2-2; 8 nucleotides match TRBD2. This CDR3 spans 15 amino acids. Per germline, CDR1 SGHRS and CDR2 YFSETQ. CDR3 protein: CASSLGTSHTGELFF. The DNA of the CDR3 is TGTGCCAGCAGCTTAGGGACTAGTCACACCGGGGAGCTGTTTTTT.

This clonotype was found many times. The rearrangement links TRBV7-3 to TRBJ2-1; D not certain. Per germline, CDR1 SGHTA and CDR2 FQGTGA. Deletions cut 0 bases from V and 4 bases from J, with 7 bases between. CDR3 length: 14 amino acids. The CDR3 protein is CASSLTASYNEQFF. The CDR3 DNA follows: TGTGCCAGCAGCTTAACGGCATCTTACAATGAGCAGTTCTTC.

This clonotype was counted only a few times. The gene calls are TRBV12-3 or TRBV12-4 and TRBJ2-5; 7 nucleotides agree with TRBD2. This CDR3 has 15 amino acids. J was trimmed by 2 bases and V by 3 bases; bases with no gene match: 6. The CDR3 bases are TGTGCCAGCAGTTTGAGGGGAGGGGAGCAAGAGACCCAGTACTTC. Translated, it gives CASSLRGGEQETQYF.

This clonotype was counted only a few times. CDR3 region: CSARAYTSAGPSDTQYF. In DNA, the CDR3 is TGCAGTGCTAGAGCTTACACTAGCGCCGGTCCATCGGATACGCAGTATTTT. V is TRBV20-1 and J is TRBJ2-3; 7 bases agree with TRBD2. CDR1 and CDR2 from the germline V gene are DFQATT and SNEGSKA (reference sequence). This CDR3 has 17 amino acids. V trimming: 1 base; J trimming: 6 bases; junction bases outside the gene matches: 16.

The sample holds many counts of this clonotype. The chain uses TRBV29-1 and TRBJ1-2; TRBD1 aligns across 9 bases. This CDR3 region has 16 residues. Germline CDR1 SQVTM, CDR2 ANQGSEA. J gave up 1 base and V 7 bases, and 13 bases lay outside the gene matches. CDR3: CSASPGQGRNNYGYTF. The CDR3 coding sequence is TGCAGCGCCAGCCCGGGACAGGGAAGAAATAACTATGGCTACACCTTC.

A remark on this clonotype: The germline gene is not matched at one end of the junction; a read error may be the cause. V gene TRBV7-9 combines with J gene TRBJ2-1; TRBD2 matches 7 bases. Germline V CDR1 and CDR2: SEHNR, FQNEAQ (reference sequence). CDR3 size: 14 residues. The chain's CDR3 is CASSGGSSYNEQCF. The CDR3 region has the DNA TGTGCCAGCAGCGGCGGGAGCTCCTACAATGAGCAGTGCTTC.

The rearrangement uses TRBV7-8 and TRBJ1-1; 7 nucleotides agree with TRBD1. V was pared by 5 bases and J by 1 base, with 4 bases of the junction left unmatched. Germline CDR1 reads SGHVS; CDR2 reads FQNEAQ. This CDR3 is built from 14 residues. CDR3 sequence: CASSIGTANTEAFF. The CDR3 DNA sequence: TGTGCCAGCAGCATAGGGACAGCGAACACTGAAGCTTTCTTT. Drawing the rest from reference TRBV7-8 and TRBJ1-1, the complete variable domain is GAGVSQSPRYKVAKRGQDVALRCDPISGHVSLFWYQQALGQGPEFLTYFQNEAQLDKSGLPSDRFFAERPEGSVSTLKIQRTQQEDSAVYLCASSIGTANTEAFFGQGTRLTVV.

This clonotype was counted at least ten times. V is TRBV10-3 and J is TRBJ1-1; 7 bases match TRBD1. CDR1 and CDR2 (germline): ENHRY, SYGVKD. This CDR3 has 16 residues. The V segment lost 4 bases and the J segment 0 bases; nucleotides outside the gene matches: 8. The CDR3 DNA is TGTGCCATCAGTGGCAGGACAGGCGGGGTGAACACTGAAGCTTTCTTT. This translates into CAISGRTGGVNTEAFF.

This clonotype was detected many times. The chain employs TRBV20-1 and TRBJ2-1, with D possibly being TRBD1 (5 bases). The CDR3 loop spans 16 amino acids. Germline V gene data show CDR1 as DFQATT and CDR2 as SNEGSKA (reference sequence). V shed 3 bases and J shed 0 bases, with 15 bases lying between them. The CDR3 DNA sequence: TGCAGTGCTAGGGATTCGTGGGGCCGCTCCTACAATGAGCAGTTCTTC. This translates into CSARDSWGRSYNEQFF.

This clonotype was counted many times. The chain combines TRBV25-1 with TRBJ2-7; tentatively, D is TRBD2 (5 bases). V was pared by 7 bases and J by 1 base, with 11 bases between. CDR3 size: 13 residues. Germline values: CDR1 MGHDK, CDR2 SYGVNS. CDR3 nucleotides: TGTGCCAGCAACGTCGGAGGATCCTACGAGCAGTACTTC. It specifies CASNVGGSYEQYF.

This sequence joins TRBV29-1 and TRBJ2-5; tentatively, D is TRBD2 (5 bases). CDR3 length: 12 residues. V was trimmed by 5 bases and J by 1 base, leaving 8 bases between them. CDR1 and CDR2 from the germline V gene are SQVTM and ANQGSEA. In DNA form, the CDR3 reads TGCAGCGTTTCCCTAGCCCAAGAGACCCAGTACTTC. Translated: CSVSLAQETQYF.

This clonotype occurred many times. This sequence joins TRBV7-6 and TRBJ2-1; maybe TRBD2 (5 bases). Trimming pared 5 bases from V and 5 bases from J, leaving 13 bases between. CDR1 is SGHVS and CDR2 is FNYEAQ in the germline V gene. There are 14 residues in the CDR3. DNA for the CDR3: TGTGCCAGCAGCACCAGTGGACTGAACAATGAGCAGTTCTTC. This translates into CASSTSGLNNEQFF.

V usage is TRBV6-6 and J usage is TRBJ1-1; D gene ambiguous. Germline CDR1 MNHNY, CDR2 SVGAGI (reference sequence). The V end was cut by 3 bases, the J end by 6 bases, with 8 bases between. The CDR3 totals 12 residues. CDR3 bases: TGTGCCAGCAGTTATAGGTTGGCTGAAGCTTTCTTT. As protein: CASSYRLAEAFF.

This clonotype occurred a few times. This rearrangement joins TRBV7-2 to TRBJ2-5; D not certain. The length of the CDR3 is 14 residues. V shed 5 bases and J shed 4 bases, with 14 bases lying between them. The germline CDR1 and CDR2 sequences are SGHTA and FQGNSA. The CDR3 sequence: CASSPIAEVETQYF. The CDR3 DNA is TGTGCCAGCAGCCCCATTGCTGAAGTAGAGACCCAGTACTTC.

The DNA of the CDR3 is TGCAGCGTTGTGGTCAAAACGGGGAACACTGAAGCTTTCTTT. It yields the protein CSVVVKTGNTEAFF. The chain joins TRBV29-1 to TRBJ1-1; no firm D call. V was pared by 4 bases and J by 1 base, with 13 bases between. Germline assignment: CDR1 SQVTM and CDR2 ANQGSEA. This CDR3 has 14 residues.

This clonotype was seen ten or more times. This rearrangement joins TRBV20-1 to TRBJ2-1; D is undetermined. The germline gives CDR1 DFQATT, CDR2 SNEGSKA (reference sequence). The CDR3 covers 13 residues. CDR3 loop: CRTSAPGHNEQFF. For the CDR3, the DNA is TGCAGGACCAGCGCCCCAGGCCACAATGAGCAGTTCTTC.

About this clonotype itself: One base away lies a much larger clone, so this may be a sequencing read error. The conserved closing phenylalanine or tryptophan is absent in this CDR3, likely reflecting a read error. The rearrangement links TRBV27 to TRBJ1-1; D is undetermined. V was cut by 3 bases and J by 4 bases, with 9 bases left in between. The CDR3 contains 13 residues. Germline CDR1 and CDR2: MNHEY and SMNVEV (reference sequence). The CDR3 DNA sequence: TGTGCCAGCAGTTTCGGGCCTAGCACTGAAGCTTTCTAT. Amino acid sequence: CASSFGPSTEAFY.

This clonotype was seen ten or more times. This chain uses TRBV12-3 or TRBV12-4 with TRBJ2-4, with a tentative D call TRBD2 (5 bases). V shed 0 bases and J shed 0 bases, with 12 bases lying between them. The CDR3 has 17 amino acids. CDR3: CASSLAVSGRAKNIQYF. The CDR3 region has the DNA TGTGCCAGCAGTTTAGCGGTGTCGGGGAGAGCCAAAAACATTCAGTACTTC.

In its sample, this clonotype was seen many times. The chain has TRBV20-1 and TRBJ2-2, with a possible D match to TRBD2 (6 bases). The germline V gene has CDR1 DFQATT and CDR2 SNEGSKA (reference sequence). The CDR3 spans 16 residues. Trimming left V 0 bases short and J 6 bases short, with 17 bases between. The DNA of the CDR3 is TGCAGTGCTAGAGACCCTCAGAGGGAGCGGGCCGGGGAGCTGTTTTTT. Translation gives CSARDPQRERAGELFF.

This clonotype has a count of ten or more. As DNA, the CDR3 is TGTGCCAGCAGCCAACAATCCCAGTACTTC. This encodes CASSQQSQYF. The V gene is TRBV3-1, the J gene TRBJ2-5; D not certain. The V end was cut by 2 bases, the J end by 9 bases, with 4 bases between. CDR1 is LGHDT, CDR2 YNNKEL, per germline (reference sequence). This CDR3 contains 10 residues.

This clonotype was found a few times. The chain employs TRBV25-1 and TRBJ2-5; D call uncertain. The V gene lost 6 bases and the J gene lost 4 bases, with 9 bases spanning the gap. The CDR3 runs to 12 residues. CDR1 MGHDK and CDR2 SYGVNS come from the germline V gene. The CDR3 DNA is TGTGCCAGCAGGAAGTCGATAGAGACCCAGTACTTC. Its translation is CASRKSIETQYF.